This T cell receptor beta chain was documented in a study of Ad26.COV2.S vaccination and SARS-CoV-2 variants. Regarding the study as a whole: Similar non-spike TCR breadth was observed in recipients of vaccine and of placebo.

Trimming removed 1 base at V and 6 bases at J, with 12 bases between. Germline CDR1 reads SGHVS; CDR2 reads FNYEAQ. The CDR3 runs to 14 residues. Details on this clone: Its antigen is not known.

Indicated treatment: some 20 received Ad26.COV2.S at low or high dose, single or two shots; about 5 received placebo; per-sample allocation not given. The samples were gathered on day 63 after the first injection of vaccine or placebo. SARS-CoV-2 spike from the Wuhan strain was encoded by the vaccine, an Ad26 vector. Assay: immunoSEQ multiplex PCR; the TCRdb copy retains only in-frame clones and omits some. The table has about 400,000 clones, around nine tenths seen once. Specimen: peripheral blood, collected in a trial of Ad26.COV2.S vaccine versus placebo. The chain carries TRBV7-6 and TRBJ2-5; the D is unclear. The sequence derives from a person aged 18-65 years who received the Ad26.COV2.S COVID-19 vaccine or a placebo. The DNA for the CDR3 is TGTGCCAGCAGCTTAGAACCGTCGCGGAAGACCCAGTACTTC. It encodes CASSLEPSRKTQYF. Looking up the rest from reference TRBV7-6 and TRBJ2-5 gives the full variable domain: GAGVSQSPRYKVTKRGQDVALRCDPISGHVSLYWYRQALGQGPEFLTYFNYEAQQDKSGLPNDRFSAERPEGSISTLTIQRTEQRDSAMYRCASSLEPSRKTQYFGPGTRLLVL.